The clone carrying this TCR beta chain was counted a few times. Its cognate antigen is unknown. Trimming removed 8 bases at V and 5 bases at J, with 19 bases between. The CDR3 extends over 14 amino acids. Germline V gene data show CDR1 as MNHEY and CDR2 as SMNVEV (reference sequence). These data belong to a study of post-analysis software for immune sequencing data. At the level of the study: The patients showed relapsing-remitting, secondary progressive and progressive-relapsing multiple sclerosis courses.

Unique molecular identifiers featured in each of the TCR beta cDNA libraries. From approximately 0.95 to 9.8 million T cells, 450,000 to 550,000 cDNA molecules were obtained. TCRdb reprocessed the PCR reads with MiXCR, giving one entry per CDR3 protein. The sample shows roughly 700,000 distinct CDR3 sequences, around 27% of them seen only once. Study-wide findings and caveats: F-measure co-clustering was strong for batch-matched samples. When patients were compared with controls, 4 or 5 TRBV segments were more frequent, TRBV5-6, TRBV5-1 and TRBV20-1 among them.

This chain uses TRBV27 with TRBJ2-7, with TRBD1 as a possible D gene (6 bases). The specimen was blood. This sequence was found in a girl aged 5-17 years with multiple sclerosis. The CDR3 reads CASRKQGKPDEQYF. The DNA for the CDR3 is TGTGCCAGCCGAAAACAGGGCAAACCGGACGAGCAGTACTTC.